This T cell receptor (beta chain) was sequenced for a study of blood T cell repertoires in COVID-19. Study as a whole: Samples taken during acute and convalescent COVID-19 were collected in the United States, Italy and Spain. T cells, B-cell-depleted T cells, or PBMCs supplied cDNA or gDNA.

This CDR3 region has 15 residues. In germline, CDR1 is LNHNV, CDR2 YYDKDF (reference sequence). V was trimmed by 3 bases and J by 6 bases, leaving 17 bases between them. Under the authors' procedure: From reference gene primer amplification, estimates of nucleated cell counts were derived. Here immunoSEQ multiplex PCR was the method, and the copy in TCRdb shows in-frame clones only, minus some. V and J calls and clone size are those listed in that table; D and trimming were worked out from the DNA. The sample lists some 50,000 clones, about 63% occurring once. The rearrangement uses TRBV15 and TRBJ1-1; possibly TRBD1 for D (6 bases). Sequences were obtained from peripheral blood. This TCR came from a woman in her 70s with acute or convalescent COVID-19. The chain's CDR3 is CATSSGWQGGAEAFF. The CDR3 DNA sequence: TGTGCCACCAGCAGCGGGTGGCAAGGGGGGGCTGAAGCTTTCTTT.